A selection of T cell receptor beta chains follows, all from one sample in a study of blood T cell repertoires in COVID-19. Measured with immunoSEQ multiplex PCR; TCRdb has only the in-frame clones, and not every one. The sample holds about 260,000 clones, around 82% seen once. Sequencing was carried out using peripheral blood. The receptors derive from a woman aged 45-65 years who had recovered from COVID-19. CDR3s include the opening cysteine and the closing phenylalanine or tryptophan. D genes are given only for firm matches. Clone size is stated in some rows and not others, as once, few, many or a class when expanded.

clone size,D gene,J gene,V gene,CDR3 protein,CDR3 DNA
.,TRBD1,TRBJ2-3,TRBV28,CASSLGQGWADTQYF,TGTGCCAGCAGTTTAGGACAGGGGTGGGCAGATACGCAGTATTTT
.,TRBD1,TRBJ1-3,TRBV5-1,CASSLDRVGNTIYF,TGCGCCAGCAGCTTAGACAGGGTTGGAAACACCATATATTTT
.,TRBD1,TRBJ1-1,TRBV18,CASSRQQGADTEAFF,TGTGCCAGCTCACGACAACAGGGGGCAGACACTGAAGCTTTCTTT
.,.,TRBJ2-5,TRBV5-1,CASSSDNQETQYF,TGCGCCAGCAGCTCAGACAACCAAGAGACCCAGTACTTC
.,.,TRBJ2-3,TRBV7-9,CASSASRGATPDTQYF,TGTGCCAGCAGCGCGTCTCGGGGGGCAACCCCAGATACGCAGTATTTT
once,TRBD2,TRBJ2-3,TRBV6-2/TRBV6-3,CASSPRSGGVIDTQYF,TGTGCCAGCAGTCCCCGTAGCGGGGGGGTTATAGATACGCAGTATTTT
.,TRBD1,TRBJ1-2,TRBV29-1,CSVDRPGQGADYGYTF,TGCAGCGTCGACCGTCCGGGACAGGGAGCGGACTATGGCTACACCTTC
.,.,TRBJ2-6,TRBV11-1,CASSLALSSGANVLTF,TGTGCCAGCAGCTTAGCGCTCAGCTCTGGGGCCAACGTCCTGACTTTC
.,TRBD1,TRBJ2-7,TRBV18,CASSPMGQGLHEQYF,TGTGCCAGCTCACCTATGGGACAGGGGCTCCACGAGCAGTACTTC
many,TRBD2,TRBJ2-5,TRBV5-4,CASSPKREASQETQYF,TGTGCCAGCAGCCCGAAGCGGGAGGCCTCCCAAGAGACCCAGTACTTC
.,.,TRBJ2-7,TRBV27,CASSLSQGPYEQYF,TGTGCCAGCAGTTTATCTCAGGGTCCCTACGAGCAGTACTTC
.,.,TRBJ1-1,TRBV6-6,CASSYRRGRMNTEAFF,TGTGCCAGCAGTTATCGGCGGGGGCGGATGAACACTGAAGCTTTCTTT
.,TRBD1,TRBJ2-7,TRBV6-5,CASSRGQGQYYEQYF,TGTGCCAGCAGTCGGGGACAGGGGCAATACTACGAGCAGTACTTC
.,TRBD2,TRBJ2-1,TRBV27,CASSIGTSGGYAYNEQFF,TGTGCCAGCAGTATTGGGACTAGCGGGGGGTACGCCTACAATGAGCAGTTCTTC
.,TRBD2,TRBJ2-5,TRBV5-6,CASSIGTSVTQYF,TGTGCCAGCAGTATAGGGACTAGCGTGACCCAGTACTTC
.,.,TRBJ1-4,TRBV12-2,CASHLTGEDEKLFF,TGTGCAAGTCACCTGACAGGGGAGGATGAAAAACTGTTTTTT
.,TRBD2,TRBJ2-3,TRBV28,CASSGTSGVADTQYF,TGTGCCAGCAGTGGGACTAGCGGGGTCGCAGATACGCAGTATTTT
few,TRBD2,TRBJ2-1,TRBV27,CASSLSGGGEQFF,TGTGCCAGCAGTCTTAGCGGGGGTGGTGAGCAGTTCTTC
.,TRBD1,TRBJ1-1,TRBV11-2,CASSALRGTGDWVDTEAFF,TGTGCCAGCAGCGCTCTTCGTGGGACAGGGGATTGGGTGGACACTGAAGCTTTCTTT
.,.,TRBJ1-4,TRBV28,CASSSAAGATNEKLFF,TGTGCCAGCAGTTCCGCCGCGGGGGCAACTAATGAAAAACTGTTTTTT
.,.,TRBJ1-2,TRBV19,CASSLVAGDHGYTF,TGTGCCAGTAGTTTGGTAGCAGGGGATCATGGCTACACCTTC
.,TRBD1,TRBJ2-3,TRBV18,CATCPQGAKPSTDTQYF,TGTGCCACCTGTCCACAGGGGGCTAAACCTAGCACAGATACGCAGTATTTT
.,TRBD1,TRBJ1-2,TRBV7-2,CASSLATGVHGYTF,TGTGCCAGCAGCTTAGCAACAGGGGTTCATGGCTACACCTTC
.,TRBD1,TRBJ2-2,TRBV9,CASSLRGQSNTGELFF,TGTGCCAGCAGCTTAAGGGGACAGTCGAACACCGGGGAGCTGTTTTTT
once,TRBD2,TRBJ2-2,TRBV9,CASKPGGGGTGELFF,TGTGCCAGCAAACCGGGGGGGGGCGGCACCGGGGAGCTGTTTTTT
once,TRBD1,TRBJ1-3,TRBV7-2,CASSPDRASGNTIYF,TGTGCCAGCAGCCCGGACAGGGCCTCTGGAAACACCATATATTTT
.,TRBD2,TRBJ2-6,TRBV5-1,CASSFDGGASGANVLTF,TGCGCCAGCAGCTTTGACGGGGGGGCCTCTGGGGCCAACGTCCTGACTTTC
.,.,TRBJ1-5,TRBV19,CASTPDSTYRYSNQPQHF,TGTGCCAGTACCCCGGACAGCACCTACCGGTATAGCAATCAGCCCCAGCATTTT
.,.,TRBJ1-6,TRBV11-1,CASSLTGQGLNSPLHF,TGTGCCAGCAGCTTGACGGGGCAGGGACTCAATTCACCCCTCCACTTT
.,TRBD1,TRBJ1-2,TRBV6-6,CASTHRGESYGYTF,TGTGCCAGCACTCACAGGGGAGAGAGCTATGGCTACACCTTC
.,TRBD2,TRBJ2-1,TRBV6-4,CASGRTSGVPHEQFF,TGTGCCAGCGGCCGGACTAGCGGGGTACCCCATGAGCAGTTCTTC
.,TRBD1,TRBJ1-4,TRBV6-1,CASSDSGQGYEKLFF,TGTGCCAGCAGTGATTCGGGACAGGGTTATGAAAAACTGTTTTTT
once,TRBD1,TRBJ1-1,TRBV5-4,CALRDRATRGAFF,TGTGCCCTTAGGGACAGGGCAACCCGCGGGGCTTTCTTT
once,TRBD2,TRBJ2-6,TRBV19,CASSAWGLAGALSGANVLTF,TGTGCCAGTAGTGCCTGGGGACTAGCGGGAGCCCTCTCTGGGGCCAACGTCCTGACTTTC
.,TRBD1,TRBJ1-1,TRBV19,CASSMPRQGTEAFF,TGTGCCAGTAGTATGCCGAGACAGGGTACTGAAGCTTTCTTT
.,.,TRBJ1-1,TRBV6-2/TRBV6-3,CASSYGGTGNTEAFF,TGTGCCAGCAGTTACGGGGGGACGGGGAACACTGAAGCTTTCTTT
.,.,TRBJ2-1,TRBV6-1,CASSAPRRSGYNEQFF,TGTGCCAGCAGTGCGCCCCGACGTAGCGGTTACAATGAGCAGTTCTTC
.,.,TRBJ2-3,TRBV25-1,CASRTTSTDTQYF,TGTGCCAGCAGGACAACTAGCACAGATACGCAGTATTTT